This entry features one TCR beta chain sequence. A single count supports this clonotype. This clone's antigen is unknown. No base quality information exists; no much larger clone differs at one position. Receptors were amplified or captured by 5' RACE. Reads for this sample came from an Illumina HiSeq 2500. A second PCR of about 7 to 12 cycles was run with a J-beta primer mix and a sample-barcoded 5' primer. Each TCR beta cDNA molecule received a unique molecular identifier from a template-switch 5' adaptor carrying 12 random nucleotides. Each sample yielded at least 3 million CDR3-containing paired-end reads. All of the RNA was converted into first-strand cDNA using the Mint cDNA synthesis kit, with a TRBC-specific oligonucleotide serving as the primer. All cDNA was treated with uracil-DNA glycosylase and then went through a first 18-cycle PCR with the universal primers M1SS and BC2_uni_R. In the authors' own workflow: For normalization, 1 million high-quality reads were randomly selected from each sample, with every read carrying a distinct molecular identifier. Reads sharing molecular identifiers were discarded rather than binned into consensus sequences. MiTCR, with a Q25 quality threshold and the strictest error-elimination algorithm, was used for CDR3 identification, clonotype clustering and error correction. A nonparametric unseen species model using Euler transformation provided a lower-bound estimate of total TCR beta diversity. TCRdb itself trimmed the public reads at Q25 with fastp, ran MiXCR and retained productive beta chains. Each entry merges the rows of one CDR3 protein and shows their most common DNA and genes. The V and J calls follow TCRdb's processing rather than the paper's. The sample includes approximately 780,000 distinct CDR3 sequences, with roughly 25% observed a single time. The top ten constitute approximately 2.9% of the sample.

The CDR1 and CDR2 encoded by the germline V gene (reference sequence) are LNHDA and SQIVND. CDR3 length: 14 amino acids, cysteine to phenylalanine. Only CDR3 DNA is held: 42 bases, read in frame from base 1. V ends up 3 bases short and J 7 bases short, with an unmatched junction base count of 7. These data originate in a study of blood T cells in healthy people across ages (dated by TCRdb to 2015 to 2017). In terms of the full investigation: In model experiments, roughly one uniquely barcoded TCR beta cDNA molecule per two T cells was captured by template switching. To track age-related changes in TCR beta repertoire diversity, the study relied on deep sequencing normalized with unique cDNA molecular identifiers. Donors were grouped into four age groups: young (average roughly 15 years), middle-aged (39), aged (around 62) and long-lived (about 89). The study analyzed two additional independent replicas of 1 million unique cDNA reads from the same blood draw for two donors, one aged 18 to 29 and one aged 80 or older.

The donors were roughly 38 Caucasian individuals from Russia, aged 6 to 90 years, who were systemically healthy. Ten milliliters of peripheral blood were collected from each donor into EDTA-treated Vacutainer tubes. Ficoll-Paque density-gradient centrifugation was used to isolate PBMCs, with at least 7 million obtained per sample. Trizol reagent was used to extract total RNA from PBMCs, with at least 5 micrograms per sample. For every donor, an aliquot of PBMCs went through flow cytometry to measure the percentages of naive CD45RAhigh/CD27high T cells. What the study reported, not specific to this receptor: Compared with the aged group, the long-lived group had more naive CD4+ T cells, fewer expanded clones and increased TCR diversity, a pattern suggesting age selection. Estimates of total diversity based on one million sequenced T cells were considered lower bounds and underestimates. Donor CMV infection status was unknown, potentially confounding age-related changes in expanded clonotypes. There was a strong correlation between observed TCR beta diversity and the percentage of naive T cells measured by flow cytometry. Observed TCR beta diversity per million T cells fell roughly linearly with age, and a significant reduction was already apparent by age around 36. Bulk unsorted PBMC profiling prevented conclusive comparison of naive and antigen-experienced compartments.

This sample was also put to use in a study of T cells of mothers and their children. The second paper states: The donors were nine systemically healthy Caucasian individuals, made up of three mothers and their six children. cDNA synthesis consumed the entire amount of extracted RNA, loaded at around 1.5 ug RNA in each 15 ul reaction. Sample barcodes and 2-4 random nucleotides were added via the M1S primer in the second PCR. Over 9 million TCR beta CDR3 reads came from each mother, compared with approximately 3 million reads from each child. TCR recombination output is similarly shaped by thymic selection in related and unrelated pairs, with a minor effect exerted by inherited differences. Normalized repertoire overlap was always found to be slightly, but never significantly, higher in related mother-child pairs than in unrelated mother-child pairs. No persistent microchimeric T cell clones were detected, at a sensitivity of approximately 90 clones per million clonotypes. To look for features that set related mother-child pairs apart from unrelated individuals, the researchers ran deep NGS to compare the TCR beta repertoires of mothers and children. On average, the children were roughly 11 +/- 4 years old, while the mothers were about 38 +/- 4 years old. After adapters were ligated using NEBNext reagents, the libraries underwent 100+100 nt paired-end sequencing on an Illumina HiSeq 2000. To avoid cross-contamination, the mother libraries and the child libraries were prepared a month apart and sequenced in separate runs. Between roughly 500,000 and 2,000,000 distinct TCR beta clonotypes were identified per donor. Naive TCR beta clonotypes were estimated from low-frequency clonotypes matched to each donor's FACS-determined naive share, without sorting.

Recombination connected TRBV19 to TRBJ1-2; 8 central nucleotides agree with TRBD1. This sequence was found in a boy between 10 and 17 years old in good health. Sequenced material: blood. CDR3 region: CASSIPQGASGYTF. The DNA sequence is TGTGCCAGTAGTATCCCGCAGGGGGCGAGTGGCTACACCTTC.